This T cell receptor (beta chain) derives from a study of identical twins. Overall study results and limits: Cross-sectional statistics, not tracking of the same donors, supported the conclusions.

V shed 0 bases and J shed 6 bases, with 9 bases lying between them. Germline CDR1 MNHEY, CDR2 SVGAGI. There are 14 residues in the CDR3. TCRdb recomputed calls from the 5' RACE reads with MiXCR, one row per CDR3 protein. The sample holds approximately 590,000 distinct CDR3 sequences, around 9.6% seen once. A few counts support this clonotype. Its matching antigen is unknown. Separately, the same data were catalogued under a study of yellow fever vaccine responses in identical twins.

Material: PBMCs. The sequence derives from a woman aged 18-29 years in good health. V is TRBV6-5 and J is TRBJ2-1; the D gene is possibly TRBD2 (6 bases). The DNA of the CDR3 is TGTGCCAGCAGTTACTCGGCGGGAATCAATGAGCAGTTCTTC. Encoded protein: CASSYSAGINEQFF.